These 23 T cell receptor beta chains were all obtained from the same sample, sequenced in a study of cytomegalovirus exposure and HLA in healthy donors. PCR primers comprised 60 Vbeta and 13 Jbeta primers. Generated by immunoSEQ multiplex PCR, the TCRdb table keeps only in-frame clones and is missing some. The sample shows 150,000 to 200,000 clones, 80% to 85% of them seen only once. Sequenced: PBMCs. These receptor sequences come from a man in his fifties or sixties in good health and CMV-seropositive.

The genes are TRBV19 and TRBJ2-3; 8 positions agree with TRBD2. Germline CDR1 is LNHDA and CDR2 is SQIVND (reference sequence). The CDR3 extends over 17 amino acids. J lost 1 base, V lost 5 bases, and 11 bases had no gene match. CDR3 sequence (DNA): TGTGCCAGTAGTCTCAAATTCCCGGGACTAGGCACAGATACGCAGTATTTT. Amino acids: CASSLKFPGLGTDTQYF.

This clone has just a few counts. V gene TRBV7-2 combines with J gene TRBJ2-5, with D perhaps matching TRBD1 (6 bases). The V and J ends lost 5 bases and 5 bases respectively, with 18 bases between them. Germline-derived CDR1 and CDR2 are SGHTA and FQGNSA. This CDR3 comprises 15 residues. The chain's CDR3 is CASSVGTQSPETQYF. CDR3 sequence (DNA): TGTGCCAGCAGCGTCGGGACACAAAGCCCCGAGACCCAGTACTTC.

The V call is TRBV4-2, the J call TRBJ1-3, with D hard to call. Trimming pared 5 bases from V and 2 bases from J, leaving 16 bases between. This CDR3 comprises 16 residues. Germline-derived CDR1 and CDR2 are LGHNA and YNFKEQ. CDR3 in DNA: TGTGCCAGCAGCTCCTCCACCTTAAACACTGGAAACACCATATATTTT. Translating gives CASSSSTLNTGNTIYF.

V usage is TRBV2 and J usage is TRBJ2-7; the match to TRBD2 covers 7 bases. J was trimmed by 7 bases and V by 5 bases; bases with no gene match: 5. CDR1 SNHLY and CDR2 FYNNEI come from the germline V gene. CDR3 length equals 12 residues. The CDR3 DNA sequence: TGTGCCAGCAGTCCCTTAGCGGGTGAGCAGTACTTC. Translation: CASSPLAGEQYF. Using reference TRBV2 and TRBJ2-7 for the parts outside the CDR3, the full variable domain is EPEVTQTPSHQVTQMGQEVILRCVPISNHLYFYWYRQILGQKVEFLVSFYNNEISEKSEIFDDQFSVERPDGSNFTLKIRSTKLEDSAMYFCASSPLAGEQYFGPGTRLTVT.

The gene calls are TRBV7-9 and TRBJ2-2, with 9 positions matching TRBD1. Germline values: CDR1 SEHNR, CDR2 FQNEAQ (reference sequence). Trimming took 5 bases from V and 4 from J; bases not matched to a gene: 11. The CDR3 consists of 17 residues. The CDR3 nucleotides read TGTGCCAGCAGCACCCGTGAGGGACAGGGATCCACCGGGGAGCTGTTTTTT. Amino acid sequence: CASSTREGQGSTGELFF. The variable domain in full, with the rest retrieved from reference TRBV7-9 and TRBJ2-2, is DTGVSQNPRHKITKRGQNVTFRCDPISEHNRLYWYRQTLGQGPEFLTYFQNEAQLEKSRLLSDRFSAERPKGSFSTLEIQRTEQGDSAMYLCASSTREGQGSTGELFFGEGSRLTVL.

The chain is built from TRBV28 and TRBJ1-5; 11 bases line up with TRBD1. There are 16 residues in the CDR3. Unmatched junction bases numbered 7, after V lost 3 bases and J lost 6 bases. Germline V CDR1 and CDR2: MDHEN, SYDVKM. CDR3 residues: CASSFTDRGLGQPQHF. The CDR3 coding sequence is TGTGCCAGCAGTTTTACGGACAGGGGGCTGGGTCAGCCCCAGCATTTT.

The chain uses TRBV9 and TRBJ1-1, with 7 bases fitting TRBD1. Germline V lookup: CDR1 SGDLS, CDR2 YYNGEE. The CDR3 consists of 14 residues. Losses at the gene ends were 3 bases for V and 4 bases for J; bases not matched to a gene: 6. For the CDR3, the DNA is TGTGCCAGCAGCGCGACAGGGTTAGCCACTGAAGCTTTCTTT. The encoded protein is CASSATGLATEAFF.

The chain links TRBV19 to TRBJ1-1; D not certain. The CDR3 extends over 13 amino acids. Trimming pared 4 bases from V and 5 bases from J, leaving 11 bases between. CDR1 LNHDA and CDR2 SQIVND come from the germline V gene (reference sequence). Here the CDR3 DNA reads TGTGCCAGTAGTACCAGTCCGGGGACTGAAGCTTTCTTT. The encoded protein is CASSTSPGTEAFF.

The CDR3 reads CASSLSSTGLRQMNTEAFF. CDR3 coding DNA: TGTGCCAGCAGTTTATCATCCACGGGTCTACGACAGATGAACACTGAAGCTTTCTTT. This rearrangement joins TRBV28 to TRBJ1-1, with D possibly being TRBD1 (5 bases). This CDR3 has 19 residues. V lost 1 base and J lost 0, with 21 bases in between. CDR1 is MDHEN and CDR2 is SYDVKM in the germline V gene.

The chain uses TRBV10-2 and TRBJ2-5; TRBD2 agrees at 11 bases. The tail of the sequence fits TRBJ2-7 better, so the J call may be wrong. The CDR3 has 14 amino acids. Per germline, CDR1 WSHSY and CDR2 SAAADI. The CDR3: CASSFSGRGYEQYF. The CDR3 region has the DNA TGCGCCAGCAGCTTTAGCGGGAGGGGCTACGAGCAGTACTTC.

The chain joins TRBV19 to TRBJ1-6; the D gene is possibly TRBD1 (6 bases). The V end lost 5 bases, the J end lost 0 bases, and 14 bases lay between the germline ends. The CDR3 sequence is 17 residues long. From germline, CDR1 is LNHDA and CDR2 SQIVND (reference sequence). DNA of the CDR3: TGTGCCAGTAGTCCACCAACAGGGCGCTCCTATAATTCACCCCTCCACTTT. It specifies CASSPPTGRSYNSPLHF.

The rearrangement joins TRBV10-3 to TRBJ2-5; a possible D gene is TRBD2 (5 bases). The CDR3 contains 18 residues. Germline V CDR1 and CDR2: ENHRY, SYGVKD. V was trimmed by 0 bases and J by 0 bases, leaving 17 bases between them. The CDR3 region is CAISESEDWSSYQETQYF. The DNA of the CDR3 is TGTGCCATCAGTGAGTCGGAGGATTGGAGCTCGTACCAAGAGACCCAGTACTTC.

The CDR3 here is CASSGTVPPGANVLTF. The CDR3 nucleotides are TGTGCCAGCAGCGGGACAGTCCCCCCCGGGGCCAACGTCCTGACTTTC. The V call is TRBV9, the J call TRBJ2-6; possible D gene TRBD1, 6 bases. The CDR3 totals 16 residues. CDR1 is SGDLS and CDR2 is YYNGEE in the germline V gene. V lost 3 bases, J lost 4 bases, and 14 bases lay in between.

This clone was recorded only once. The CDR3 DNA is TGTGCCTGGAGTGTAACAAGAAACTATGGCTACACCTTC. Translating gives CAWSVTRNYGYTF. The V gene is TRBV30, the J gene TRBJ1-2; D gene ambiguous. The V end lost 0 bases, the J end lost 2 bases, and 7 bases lay between the germline ends. This CDR3 spans 13 amino acids. Germline CDR1 is GTSNPN and CDR2 is SVGIG (reference sequence).

The J gene is TRBJ2-1, the V gene TRBV29-1, with D perhaps TRBD2 (6 bases). CDR3 length equals 16 residues. In germline, CDR1 is SQVTM, CDR2 ANQGSEA. V dropped 6 bases and J dropped 7 bases, with 25 bases sitting between them. Written as DNA, the CDR3 is TGCAGCGTCGGCTTAACCCGACTAGAACCGTGGAATGAGCAGTTCTTC. As protein: CSVGLTRLEPWNEQFF.

Regarding this clone: The same CDR3 arises from other DNA sequences in this sample as well. The chain uses TRBV10-3 and TRBJ2-5; 10 nucleotides align to TRBD2. This CDR3 comprises 16 residues. Trimming at V came to 0 bases and at J to 2 bases, leaving 3 bases not matched to a gene. The germline CDR1 and CDR2 sequences are ENHRY and SYGVKD. The CDR3 reads CAISESLAGGQETQYF. CDR3 sequence (DNA): TGTGCCATCAGTGAGTCCTTAGCGGGGGGACAAGAGACCCAGTACTTC.

The chain combines TRBV5-4 with TRBJ2-5, with TRBD1 identical over 9 bases. The J call could be wrong; TRBJ2-7 is a better fit for the DNA end. The germline V gene encodes CDR1 SGHNT and CDR2 YYREEE (reference sequence). CDR3 length: 14 amino acids. The CDR3 DNA reads TGTGCCAGCAGCTTGGACAGGGGGCTGTACGAGCAGTACTTC. This codes for CASSLDRGLYEQYF.

The rearrangement uses TRBV7-2 and TRBJ1-3; D perhaps matches TRBD1 (5 bases). Trimming took 7 bases from V and 2 from J, leaving 15 bases between them. The CDR3 consists of 15 residues. Germline CDR1 SGHTA, CDR2 FQGNSA. The CDR3 DNA reads TGTGCCAGCATTTCACCAGGGCGGACTGGAAACACCATATATTTT. Residues: CASISPGRTGNTIYF.

The CDR3 region has the DNA TGTGCCAGCAGCCACCATCGGTTGTTGTGGTACGAGCAGTACTTC. It encodes CASSHHRLLWYEQYF. This chain uses TRBV5-8 with TRBJ2-7; D call uncertain. Germline CDR1 reads SGHTS; CDR2 reads YDEGEE. The CDR3 is made up of 15 amino acids. With 4 bases removed from V and 4 bases from J, the gap between germline ends came to 18 bases.

This chain connects TRBV6-6 to TRBJ2-1; D possibly corresponds to TRBD1 (6 bases). This CDR3 comprises 14 residues. V lost 2 bases to trimming and J lost 4 bases, with 9 bases between them. The germline gives CDR1 MNHNY, CDR2 SVGAGI (reference sequence). DNA of the CDR3: TGTGCCAGCAGTTACCGGGACATATACAATGAGCAGTTCTTC. The encoded protein is CASSYRDIYNEQFF.

The chain uses TRBV5-1 and TRBJ2-5; tentatively, D is TRBD2 (5 bases). This CDR3 has 18 amino acids. Germline V gene lookup returns CDR1 SGHRS and CDR2 YFSETQ. V was cut by 4 bases and J by 5 bases, with 27 bases left in between. CDR3 sequence (DNA): TGCGCCAGCAGCCTACATCCCACGGGTAGCGCGGTGGGGGAGACCCAGTACTTC. It translates to CASSLHPTGSAVGETQYF.

The V gene is TRBV7-6, the J gene TRBJ2-7; D is perhaps TRBD2 (6 bases). The germline CDR1 and CDR2 sequences are SGHVS and FNYEAQ. The CDR3 totals 13 residues. Trimming took off 4 bases at V and 6 bases at J, with 13 bases between the two ends. The CDR3 nucleotides read TGTGCCAGCAGCTCGAGTTCGGGACTCGAGCAGTACTTC. Translating it yields CASSSSSGLEQYF.

This clone occurred once. J is TRBJ2-6 and V is TRBV6-1, with 9 bases identical to TRBD1. Losses at the gene ends were 6 bases for V and 18 bases for J; bases not matched to a gene: 12. The germline CDR1 and CDR2 sequences are MNHNS and SASEGT. This CDR3 spans 13 amino acids. CDR3 in DNA: TGTGCCAGCAGGGACAGGGGAAATTGGGTGGAGACTTTC. Translating gives CASRDRGNWVETF.